The entry that follows covers one T cell receptor (beta chain) sequence. Germline assignment: CDR1 KGHDR and CDR2 SFDVKD. This CDR3 has 13 residues. V was clipped by 2 bases and J by 7 bases, with 7 bases between them. Authors' methods: Quantification of nucleated cells was approximated via reference gene primer amplification. The data were produced by immunoSEQ multiplex PCR, yet TCRdb's version contains in-frame clones alone and is incomplete. D and trimming come from the DNA, and the V and J calls and clone size come from that table. This table has about 260,000 clones, roughly nine tenths appearing once. These data originate in a study of blood T cell repertoires in COVID-19. Overall study context: Collection of acute and convalescent COVID-19 samples took place in the United States, Italy and Spain. In each case, the material was cDNA or gDNA derived from T cells, B-cell-depleted T cells, or PBMCs.

The chain couples TRBV24-1 to TRBJ1-4, with no clear D. Sample: peripheral blood. This clonotype originated in a man aged 55 to 70 who had recovered from COVID-19. Here the CDR3 reads CATSDSVREKLFF. The CDR3 nucleotides read TGTGCCACCAGTGATTCGGTGCGTGAAAAACTGTTTTTT.